This passage covers 19 T cell receptor beta chains from one sample sequenced in a study of T cell responses to AZD1222 COVID-19 vaccine. Generated by immunoSEQ multiplex PCR, the TCRdb table keeps only in-frame clones and is missing some. The sample has 60,000 to 70,000 clones; approximately 85% are singletons. The material sequenced was peripheral blood, taken on day 0 of AZD1222 vaccination. The receptors derive from an adult in good health.

The chain carries TRBV29-1 and TRBJ1-5; 7 bases agree with TRBD1. With 6 bases clipped from V and 4 bases from J, the junction kept 6 bases outside the gene matches. This CDR3 is 13 amino acids long. Germline V lookup: CDR1 SQVTM, CDR2 ANQGSEA. CDR3 region: CSVSTGRNQPQHF. In nucleotides, the CDR3 is TGCAGCGTGTCGACAGGGAGGAATCAGCCCCAGCATTTT.

The J gene is TRBJ2-3, the V gene TRBV2; 9 bases are shared with TRBD2. Germline loops: CDR1 SNHLY, CDR2 FYNNEI. Trimming cost V 3 bases and J 8 bases; bases outside gene matches: 6. The CDR3 is 14 amino acids. In DNA form, the CDR3 reads TGTGCCAGCAGTGATTGGCTAGCGGGGAGTACGCAGTATTTT. This codes for CASSDWLAGSTQYF. The whole variable domain, filled in from reference TRBV2 and TRBJ2-3, reads EPEVTQTPSHQVTQMGQEVILRCVPISNHLYFYWYRQILGQKVEFLVSFYNNEISEKSEIFDDQFSVERPDGSNFTLKIRSTKLEDSAMYFCASSDWLAGSTQYFGPGTRLTVL.

The rearrangement links TRBV20-1 to TRBJ1-1; the D is unclear. CDR1 and CDR2 (germline): DFQATT, SNEGSKA (reference sequence). V lost 7 bases and J lost 10, with 13 bases in between. This CDR3 region has 10 residues. This CDR3 reads CSVIRAAAFF. CDR3 DNA sequence: TGCAGTGTTATACGGGCGGCAGCTTTCTTT.

This clone is a singleton in its sample. V is TRBV27 and J is TRBJ1-3; D is ambiguous. Germline CDR1 MNHEY, CDR2 SMNVEV (reference sequence). Trimming cost V 7 bases and J 9 bases, with 13 bases left between them. The CDR3 loop spans 12 amino acids. Here the CDR3 reads CASKQGRGTIYF. DNA of the CDR3: TGTGCCAGCAAACAAGGCCGAGGCACCATATATTTT.

V usage is TRBV19 and J usage is TRBJ1-5; D unclear. Germline lookup yields CDR1 LNHDA and CDR2 SQIVND (reference sequence). Trimming pared 1 base from V and 1 base from J, leaving 11 bases between. This CDR3 spans 16 amino acids. In nucleotides, the CDR3 is TGTGCCAGTAGTATAGTCGGGGTGTTGAGCAATCAGCCCCAGCATTTT. Translating it yields CASSIVGVLSNQPQHF.

The chain uses TRBV19 and TRBJ1-3; D unclear. This CDR3 is built from 14 residues. CDR1 and CDR2 from the germline V gene are LNHDA and SQIVND (reference sequence). V lost 1 base and J 0 bases, leaving 4 bases between the germline ends. The CDR3 bases are TGTGCCAGTAGTATAGGCAACTCTGGAAACACCATATATTTT. Residues: CASSIGNSGNTIYF.

The chain recombines TRBV6-5 with TRBJ2-7; D ambiguous. The CDR3 loop spans 11 amino acids. V was clipped by 9 bases and J by 3 bases, with 9 bases between them. Germline V gives CDR1 MNHEY, CDR2 SVGAGI. The CDR3 region is CASKEDYEQYF. CDR3 coding DNA: TGTGCCAGTAAAGAGGACTACGAGCAGTACTTC.

The genes are TRBV7-2 and TRBJ2-3; D gene ambiguous. V shed 1 base and J shed 2 bases, with 4 bases lying between them. This CDR3 has 13 amino acids. Germline V lookup: CDR1 SGHTA, CDR2 FQGNSA. The CDR3 sequence: CASSLENTDTQYF. CDR3 nucleotide sequence: TGTGCCAGCAGCTTAGAAAACACAGATACGCAGTATTTT.

This clone has more than one count but fewer than ten. This chain connects TRBV10-1 to TRBJ2-4, with D perhaps given as TRBD1 or TRBD2 (5 bases each). CDR3 size: 15 residues. The V gene lost 6 bases and the J gene lost 0 bases, with 12 bases spanning the gap. The germline V gene has CDR1 WNHNN and CDR2 SYGVQD (reference sequence). CDR3 nucleotide sequence: TGCGCCAGCAGAGGGGACCGCGTAGCCAAAAACATTCAGTACTTC. This codes for CASRGDRVAKNIQYF.

This chain joins TRBV19 and TRBJ1-2; D is possibly TRBD1 (6 bases). The CDR3 is made up of 16 amino acids. Germline V gene lookup returns CDR1 LNHDA and CDR2 SQIVND (reference sequence). Between the trimmed V and J ends, which lost 4 bases and 0 bases, there was a span of 15 bases. CDR3 coding DNA: TGTGCCAGTAGTACCGTACAGGGTTGGACTAACTATGGCTACACCTTC. Translated: CASSTVQGWTNYGYTF. The full variable domain, its missing parts supplied by reference TRBV19 and TRBJ1-2, is DGGITQSPKYLFRKEGQNVTLSCEQNLNHDAMYWYRQDPGQGLRLIYYSQIVNDFQKGDIAEGYSVSREKKESFPLTVTSAQKNPTAFYLCASSTVQGWTNYGYTFGSGTRLTVV.

This chain connects TRBV28 to TRBJ2-7, with unresolved D. The CDR3 totals 16 residues. CDR1 and CDR2 from the germline V gene are MDHEN and SYDVKM. The V end was cut by 2 bases, the J end by 5 bases, with 19 bases between. The CDR3 spells CASSLRTAQMTDEQYF. The DNA for the CDR3 is TGTGCCAGCAGTTTAAGGACGGCGCAAATGACGGACGAGCAGTACTTC.

This clone was seen only a few times. The V call is TRBV5-1, the J call TRBJ1-3; D is ambiguous. The ends were cut back, 4 bases at V and 0 bases at J, with 17 bases in the middle. The CDR3 is made up of 17 amino acids. From germline, CDR1 is SGHRS and CDR2 YFSETQ. CDR3 sequence: CASSAGPQFSSGNTIYF. CDR3 DNA sequence: TGCGCCAGCAGCGCCGGGCCCCAATTTTCCTCTGGAAACACCATATATTTT.

This clone was picked up one time. CDR3 sequence (DNA): TGTGCCAGCACCCTGGCGGGCGGGGGGGAAAAACTGTTTTTT. Translated, it gives CASTLAGGGEKLFF. This chain links TRBV25-1 with TRBJ1-4; possibly TRBD1 for D (5 bases). The CDR3 is made up of 14 amino acids. V lost 7 bases to trimming and J lost 8 bases, with 17 bases between them. The germline V gene encodes CDR1 MGHDK and CDR2 SYGVNS. Combining the CDR3 with reference TRBV25-1 and TRBJ1-4 gives the whole variable domain EADIYQTPRYLVIGTGKKITLECSQTMGHDKMYWYQQDPGMELHLIHYSYGVNSTEKGDLSSESTVSRIRTEHFPLTLESARPSHTSQYLCASTLAGGGEKLFFGSGTQLSVL.

V is TRBV18 and J is TRBJ2-5; 14 bases are a match to TRBD2. V gave up 4 bases and J gave up 1 base; unmatched junction bases: 2. There are 16 residues in the CDR3. Germline assignment: CDR1 KGHSH and CDR2 LQKENI. CDR3 protein: CASSRTSGGPQETQYF. In DNA, the CDR3 is TGTGCCAGCTCACGGACTAGCGGGGGGCCCCAAGAGACCCAGTACTTC.

The rearrangement joins TRBV28 to TRBJ2-1; the match to TRBD1 covers 11 bases. Germline lookup yields CDR1 MDHEN and CDR2 SYDVKM. Germline trimming cut 2 bases from V and 4 bases from J; bases unmatched to any gene: 4. The CDR3 runs 16 residues. The CDR3 nucleotides read TGTGCCAGCAGTTTAGGGACAGGGGGACTATACAATGAGCAGTTCTTC. Its protein product is CASSLGTGGLYNEQFF. Based on the CDR3 plus reference TRBV28 and TRBJ2-1, the full variable domain is DVKVTQSSRYLVKRTGEKVFLECVQDMDHENMFWYRQDPGLGLRLIYFSYDVKMKEKGDIPEGYSVSREKKERFSLILESASTNQTSMYLCASSLGTGGLYNEQFFGPGTRLTVL.

J is TRBJ2-7 and V is TRBV7-2; D tentatively fits TRBD1 or TRBD2 (5 bases each). The V gene's germline CDR1 is SGHTA and CDR2 FQGNSA. Deletions cut 0 bases from V and 2 bases from J, with 11 bases between. The CDR3 is 15 amino acids. The CDR3 region has the DNA TGTGCCAGCAGCTTAGCGCCAGTGGGGGCCTACGAGCAGTACTTC. Translated: CASSLAPVGAYEQYF.

This chain joins TRBV7-2 and TRBJ1-2; D perhaps matches TRBD1 (6 bases). This CDR3 contains 14 residues. Per the germline V gene, CDR1 is SGHTA and CDR2 is FQGNSA. With 3 bases removed from V and 1 base from J, the gap between germline ends came to 9 bases. The CDR3 sequence: CASSLRTVNYGYTF. Written as DNA, the CDR3 is TGTGCCAGCAGCTTGAGGACAGTTAACTATGGCTACACCTTC.

The table lists this clone with a few counts. CDR3 region: CASSPGLYYEQYF. The CDR3 region has the DNA TGTGCCAGCAGCCCCGGGCTATACTACGAGCAGTACTTC. The J gene is TRBJ2-7, the V gene TRBV3-1 (or the pseudogene TRBV3-2); no clear D. The CDR3 has 13 amino acids. V was pared by 4 bases and J by 3 bases, with 10 bases between. Germline CDR1 LGHDT, CDR2 YNNKEL (reference sequence).

The chain joins TRBV9 to TRBJ2-7; TRBD1 might be the D (7 bases). The germline V and J ends were trimmed by 3 bases and 5 bases, with 15 bases remaining between them. The germline V gene has CDR1 SGDLS and CDR2 YYNGEE. This CDR3 is 14 amino acids long. The CDR3 DNA reads TGTGCCAGCAGCGCGCGGGACAGAAGCCACGAGCAGTACTTC. It specifies CASSARDRSHEQYF.